This is a list of T cell receptor beta chains from one sample in a study of T-cell reconstitution after alpha-beta-depleted transplantation in children. TCRdb itself ran the PCR reads through MiXCR, one entry per CDR3 protein. The data hold approximately 97,000 distinct CDR3 sequences, with about 8% observed a single time. Here the sequenced sample was PBMCs, taken before TCRalphabeta/CD19-depleted stem cell transplant. These receptors originate from a boy between 2 and 10 years old with acute lymphoblastic leukemia, due to receive a stem cell transplant. The CDR3 runs from the conserved cysteine through the conserved F or W. A D gene is named only where the DNA matches it firmly. Where a row states a size, it is once, few, many or the class of an expanded clone; other rows omit it.

TRBV12-3/TRBV12-4,few,TRBJ1-2,.,TGTGCCAGCAGCTTGGGCCTGCCCCCTTATGGCTACACCTTC,CASSLGLPPYGYTF
TRBV12-3/TRBV12-4,few,TRBJ1-2,.,TGTGCCAGCAGTTTAGCGTCCAGGGAGCATGGCTACACCTTC,CASSLASREHGYTF
TRBV5-6,.,TRBJ2-2,.,TGTGCCAGCAGCTTGGCTTTCAGGGGGACTTCGGGGCCCGGGGAGCTGTTTTTT,CASSLAFRGTSGPGELFF
TRBV5-1,few,TRBJ2-2,TRBD1,TGCGCCAGCAGCTTGGTGACAGGGGGCCTTCACACCGGGGAGCTGTTTTTT,CASSLVTGGLHTGELFF
TRBV3-1,.,TRBJ1-2,.,TGTGCCAGCAGCCAAGAGGGGGGAAGTTGGGATGGCTACACCTTC,CASSQEGGSWDGYTF
TRBV12-3/TRBV12-4,few,TRBJ2-5,TRBD2,TGTGCCAGCACCCTGCGCTTATCGGGGGGGCGACAAGAGACCCAGTACTTC,CASTLRLSGGRQETQYF
TRBV20-1,.,TRBJ2-1,.,TGCTGTGCTAGAGATCCCCGAGTGGGGGGGCCCTACAATGAGCAGTTCTTC,CCARDPRVGGPYNEQFF
TRBV7-9,few,TRBJ1-4,TRBD1,TGTGCCAGCAGCCCCGGGGACAGGGTGAATGAAAAACTGTTTTTT,CASSPGDRVNEKLFF
TRBV29-1,many,TRBJ2-5,TRBD2,TGCACAGATAGCGGGGGAAACCAAGAGACCCAGTACTTC,CTDSGGNQETQYF
TRBV5-6,many,TRBJ2-1,.,TGTGCCAGCAGCTTGGATATTCCGCGGACTCGAAAGAACAATGAGCAGTTCTTC,CASSLDIPRTRKNNEQFF
TRBV2,many,TRBJ2-1,TRBD1,TGTGCCAGCAGCACCGGGACAGGGTTCTACAATGAGCAGTTCTTC,CASSTGTGFYNEQFF
TRBV20-1,few,TRBJ1-1,.,TGCAGTGCTAGACAGGGGCGGAACACTGAAGCTTTCTTT,CSARQGRNTEAFF
TRBV28,many,TRBJ2-3,.,TGTGCCAGCAGTTTAGGTCGCACAGATACGCAGTATTTT,CASSLGRTDTQYF
TRBV7-6,.,TRBJ2-5,.,TGTGCCAGCACTCAAGGGGTCTCCCAAGAGACCCAGTACTTC,CASTQGVSQETQYF
TRBV28,.,TRBJ1-5,TRBD1,TGTGCCAGCCGCGACACAGGGGGCCGGAATCAGCCCCAGCATTTT,CASRDTGGRNQPQHF
TRBV20-1,.,TRBJ2-3,.,TGCAGTGCAAAAACAGGTAGCACAGATACGCAGTATTTT,CSAKTGSTDTQYF
TRBV12-3/TRBV12-4,few,TRBJ2-1,TRBD2,TGTGCCAGCAGGTATCTAGCGGGGGCCTACAATGAGCAGTTCTTC,CASRYLAGAYNEQFF
TRBV28,.,TRBJ2-7,.,TGTGCCAGCAGTCGAACACTAAATAGCCTCTACGAGCAGTACTTC,CASSRTLNSLYEQYF
TRBV28,many,TRBJ2-2,.,TGTGCCACCAACTCGGGGGAGGTGGCCGGGGAGCTGTTTTTT,CATNSGEVAGELFF
TRBV5-6,many,TRBJ2-5,TRBD2,TGTGCCAGCAGCTTGCTAGCGGGGGGCGGTGGGCCAGAGACCCAGTACTTC,CASSLLAGGGGPETQYF
TRBV5-1,few,TRBJ1-2,TRBD1,TGCGCCAGCTCACCGGGACAGGGGGCGGAATCCTATGGCTACACCTTC,CASSPGQGAESYGYTF
TRBV6-2/TRBV6-3,many,TRBJ2-3,.,TGTGCCAGCGGGACTCCCCCGGCAGATACGCAGTATTTT,CASGTPPADTQYF
TRBV6-4,many,TRBJ2-2,TRBD2,TGTGCCAGCCGTCGGGGGGCGAACACCGGGGAGCTGTTTTTT,CASRRGANTGELFF
TRBV9,many,TRBJ2-2,.,TGTGCCAGCAGCGAGACCCCCCCGAACACCGGGGAGCTGTTTTTT,CASSETPPNTGELFF
TRBV4-1,.,TRBJ2-2,.,TGCGCCAGCAGCCGGTCCGGGGAGCTGTTTTTT,CASSRSGELFF
TRBV10-3,many,TRBJ1-1,TRBD1,TGTGCCATCAGTGAGTCGATTGGGGGACAGGGAGGGGACACTGAAGCTTTCTTT,CAISESIGGQGGDTEAFF
TRBV27,.,TRBJ2-2,TRBD2,TGTGCCAGCAGTTTATTGGGACTAGCGGACACCGGGGAGCTGTTTTTT,CASSLLGLADTGELFF
TRBV20-1,many,TRBJ1-4,.,TGCAGTGCTAGAGATCCCAGGGAGGAAAAACTGTTTTTT,CSARDPREEKLFF
TRBV4-3,few,TRBJ1-1,.,TGCGCCAGCAGCCTAACCCTCAATGAGGGTAAGGCTTTCTTT,CASSLTLNEGKAFF
TRBV5-5,.,TRBJ2-7,TRBD2,TGTGCCAGCAGCTTGTACGGGGGGGATCCTTTCGAGCAGTACTTC,CASSLYGGDPFEQYF
TRBV18,many,TRBJ1-2,.,TGTGCCAGCTCAGAGGGGAACTATGGCTACACCTTC,CASSEGNYGYTF